These 21 T cell receptor beta chains originate from one sample sequenced in a study of T cell changes during pregnancy in multiple sclerosis. Clones were read by immunoSEQ multiplex PCR, and TCRdb kept only the in-frame ones, dropping some. This sample has about 61,000 clones, with around 89% found just once. The source was peripheral blood, collected in the first trimester of pregnancy. Receptor source: a female donor in good health, enrolled as a control in a pregnancy study.

The CDR3 DNA sequence: TGTGCCAGCAGCTCGTATACAGGGGGCCAAGAGACCCAGTACTTC. It yields the protein CASSSYTGGQETQYF. The chain joins TRBV5-6 to TRBJ2-5, with 8 bases that match TRBD1. Germline V gene sequence: CDR1 SGHDT, CDR2 YYEEEE. With V trimmed by 3 bases and J by 1 base, 5 bases remained unmatched. The CDR3 runs 15 residues.

V and J are TRBV11-1 and TRBJ2-7, with a tentative D call TRBD2 (7 bases). The germline CDR1 and CDR2 sequences are SGHAT and FQDESV (reference sequence). The CDR3 extends over 17 amino acids. The germline V and J ends were trimmed by 7 bases and 0 bases, with 22 bases remaining between them. The CDR3 is CASTRLRGATNSYEQYF. In DNA form, the CDR3 reads TGTGCCAGCACTCGATTACGGGGGGCCACGAACTCCTACGAGCAGTACTTC.

The chain has TRBV6-6 and TRBJ1-1; TRBD1 is a possible D gene (5 bases). V was trimmed by 2 bases and J by 6 bases, leaving 16 bases between them. This CDR3 spans 15 amino acids. Germline CDR1 is MNHNY and CDR2 is SVGAGI (reference sequence). CDR3 DNA sequence: TGTGCCAGCAGTTACCTAGGGCAGGGTGTGGCTGAAGCTTTCTTT. This encodes CASSYLGQGVAEAFF.

The rearrangement links TRBV5-1 to TRBJ2-3; D perhaps matches TRBD2 (6 bases). Germline loops: CDR1 SGHRS, CDR2 YFSETQ. The CDR3 totals 14 residues. V gave up 3 bases and J gave up 0 bases, with 8 bases separating them. CDR3 protein: CASSSGVSTDTQYF. For the CDR3, the DNA is TGCGCCAGCAGCTCGGGGGTTAGCACAGATACGCAGTATTTT.

This chain links TRBV19 with TRBJ1-4; TRBD1 agrees at 7 bases. This CDR3 comprises 16 residues. The V segment lost 4 bases and the J segment 5 bases; nucleotides outside the gene matches: 10. Germline V CDR1 and CDR2: LNHDA, SQIVND (reference sequence). CDR3 DNA: TGTGCCAGTAGTACCCTCAGACAGGGTGGAAATGAAAAACTGTTTTTT. This sequence encodes CASSTLRQGGNEKLFF.

This chain links TRBV6-4 with TRBJ2-3; 7 bases are a match to TRBD2. The CDR3 runs to 15 residues. Germline V CDR1 and CDR2: MRHNA, SNTAGT. After removal of 0 bases from V and 0 bases from J, the junction contained 0 bases not matched to a gene. The DNA for the CDR3 is TGTGCCAGCAGTGACTCGGGGGGGAGCACAGATACGCAGTATTTT. This encodes CASSDSGGSTDTQYF.

The gene calls are TRBV27 and TRBJ2-2; tentative D call: TRBD1 (5 bases). CDR1 and CDR2 from the germline V gene are MNHEY and SMNVEV (reference sequence). The germline V and J ends were trimmed by 1 base and 1 base, with 10 bases remaining between them. This CDR3 has 16 amino acids. The CDR3 DNA is TGTGCCAGCAGTTTATTTAGGGGAATGAACACCGGGGAGCTGTTTTTT. This codes for CASSLFRGMNTGELFF.

This sequence joins TRBV5-1 and TRBJ1-4; no clear D gene. The CDR3 loop spans 15 amino acids. CDR1 is SGHRS and CDR2 is YFSETQ in the germline V gene. Trimming left V 4 bases short and J 7 bases short, with 17 bases between. The CDR3 DNA reads TGCGCCAGCAGCCCGAGGGAGGGTTCTGTTGAAAAACTGTTTTTT. Translation: CASSPREGSVEKLFF.

This clone was seen more than once but under ten times. The V call is TRBV10-3, the J call TRBJ1-6; D ambiguous. V was cut by 0 bases and J by 9 bases, with 12 bases left in between. From germline, CDR1 is ENHRY and CDR2 SYGVKD. The CDR3 extends over 15 amino acids. In DNA, the CDR3 is TGTGCCATCAGTGAGTCGGGGAACGGGGTTTCACCCCTCCACTTT. Translating gives CAISESGNGVSPLHF.

The V gene is TRBV29-1, the J gene TRBJ2-5, with D possibly being TRBD1 (8 bases). CDR3 length: 15 amino acids. Trimming left V 1 base short and J 7 bases short, with 19 bases between. Germline V lookup: CDR1 SQVTM, CDR2 ANQGSEA. For the CDR3, the DNA is TGCAGCGTTGAAGTGAGCAGGGGGCGCGGGGGGACCCAGTACTTC. This gives the protein CSVEVSRGRGGTQYF.

The V gene is TRBV7-2, the J gene TRBJ2-1; the D gene is possibly TRBD2 (5 bases). The germline V and J ends were trimmed by 5 bases and 1 base, with 12 bases remaining between them. Germline CDR1 is SGHTA and CDR2 is FQGNSA. The CDR3 runs 15 residues. CDR3: CASSVDSGSYNEQFF. The CDR3 region has the DNA TGTGCCAGCAGCGTGGACTCCGGATCCTACAATGAGCAGTTCTTC.

The CDR3 sequence: CASSYEARGYTEAFF. In DNA, the CDR3 is TGTGCCAGCAGTTACGAGGCCAGAGGCTACACTGAAGCTTTCTTT. The V call is TRBV6-5, the J call TRBJ1-1; D gene uncertain. The V gene lost 2 bases and the J gene lost 3 bases, with 13 bases spanning the gap. This CDR3 is 15 amino acids long. Germline V gene data show CDR1 as MNHEY and CDR2 as SVGAGI.

The V call is TRBV9, the J call TRBJ2-7; the D is unclear. This CDR3 spans 14 amino acids. Trimming stripped 0 bases from V and 5 bases from J, with 12 bases between. Germline V CDR1 and CDR2: SGDLS, YYNGEE. The CDR3 reads CASSVGGSMNEQYF. In DNA form, the CDR3 reads TGTGCCAGCAGCGTAGGTGGCAGTATGAACGAGCAGTACTTC.

J is TRBJ2-7 and V is TRBV9; TRBD2 is a possible D gene (7 bases). The germline gives CDR1 SGDLS, CDR2 YYNGEE. V lost 0 bases and J 6 bases, leaving 13 bases between the germline ends. This CDR3 spans 14 amino acids. The CDR3 loop reads CASSVVGGGGEQYF. The CDR3 region has the DNA TGTGCCAGCAGCGTAGTTGGGGGAGGGGGCGAGCAGTACTTC.

The chain links TRBV30 to TRBJ2-7, with 9 bases lining up with TRBD1. V shed 7 bases and J 3 bases; nucleotides not matched to a gene: 13. Germline loops: CDR1 GTSNPN, CDR2 SVGIG (reference sequence). There are 15 residues in the CDR3. CDR3 nucleotide sequence: TGTGCCTCTACGAAGCCCGGGACAGGGATCTACGAGCAGTACTTC. Its translation: CASTKPGTGIYEQYF.

The chain recombines TRBV7-3 with TRBJ1-6; D not resolved. The CDR3 is made up of 14 amino acids. From germline, CDR1 is SGHTA and CDR2 FQGTGA. Between the trimmed V and J ends, which lost 5 bases and 8 bases, there was a span of 13 bases. The CDR3 DNA follows: TGTGCCAGCAGCCTGAGGGTTGGGGATTCACCCCTCCACTTT. It codes for CASSLRVGDSPLHF.

The J gene is TRBJ1-2, the V gene TRBV11-2, with D perhaps TRBD1 (5 bases). The CDR3 totals 15 residues. V was pared by 0 bases and J by 0 bases, with 8 bases between. Germline V gives CDR1 SGHAT, CDR2 FQNNGV. The DNA of the CDR3 is TGTGCCAGCAGCTTAGAGGGGGGAACTAACTATGGCTACACCTTC. Amino acid sequence: CASSLEGGTNYGYTF.

This chain joins TRBV4-1 and TRBJ1-5; no clear D. The CDR3 has 15 residues. Germline lookup yields CDR1 MGHRA and CDR2 YSYEKL. Trimming took 4 bases from V and 2 from J, leaving 12 bases between them. CDR3 nucleotide sequence: TGCGCCAGCAGCCGCGGTTTTTTGGGCAATCAGCCCCAGCATTTT. This sequence encodes CASSRGFLGNQPQHF.

The V gene is TRBV19, the J gene TRBJ1-2; tentatively, D is TRBD1 (6 bases). The V end lost 9 bases, the J end lost 1 base, and 9 bases lay between the germline ends. Germline V lookup: CDR1 LNHDA, CDR2 SQIVND (reference sequence). The CDR3 totals 12 residues. CDR3 amino acids: CASLDSNYGYTF. The CDR3 nucleotides read TGTGCCAGCCTGGACAGTAACTATGGCTACACCTTC.

The J gene is TRBJ2-7, the V gene TRBV11-2; the D gene is possibly TRBD1 (6 bases). This CDR3 has 12 residues. From germline, CDR1 is SGHAT and CDR2 FQNNGV. V lost 6 bases, J lost 8 bases, and 14 bases lay in between. The CDR3 coding sequence is TGTGCCAGCAGTCCACGGGACACCAAGCAGTACTTC. It encodes CASSPRDTKQYF.

The genes are TRBV2 and TRBJ1-1; 7 bases map to TRBD1. The germline CDR1 and CDR2 sequences are SNHLY and FYNNEI. The CDR3 spans 13 residues. The V and J ends lost 8 bases and 5 bases, in that order; junction bases with no gene match: 8. Here the CDR3 reads CASGEQGTTEAFF. CDR3 nucleotides: TGTGCCAGCGGAGAACAGGGGACTACTGAAGCTTTCTTT.